The present entry profiles one T cell receptor (beta chain) with its context. Its antigen is not known. The CDR3 covers 16 residues. The junction had 9 bases not matched to a gene; V was cut back by 4 bases and J by 0 bases. From germline, CDR1 is MDHEN and CDR2 SYDVKM. The data were obtained in a study of PD-1 blockade in classical Hodgkin lymphoma. The wider study: Nivolumab dosing for patients was 3 mg/kg, administered intravenously every 2 weeks. Study-level points and caveats: Underlying causes for the observed repertoire differences were not defined, possibly disease activity or prior therapy.

TCRdb's copy holds only in-frame clones and misses some; the assay was immunoSEQ multiplex PCR. The table records approximately 89,000 clones, approximately 80% of them present only once. Patients all relapsed after autologous stem cell transplantation, and there was variation in brentuximab vedotin exposure. Best responses fell into complete response, partial response or progressive disease. This rearrangement joins TRBV28 to TRBJ2-7; 7 bases agree with TRBD1. Sample: peripheral blood mononuclear cells (PBMCs), taken at baseline. This TCR was recovered from a human donor with classical Hodgkin lymphoma. This chain's CDR3 is CASSSWGTAVSYEQYF. CDR3 in DNA: TGTGCCAGCAGTTCCTGGGGGACAGCGGTCTCCTACGAGCAGTACTTC.